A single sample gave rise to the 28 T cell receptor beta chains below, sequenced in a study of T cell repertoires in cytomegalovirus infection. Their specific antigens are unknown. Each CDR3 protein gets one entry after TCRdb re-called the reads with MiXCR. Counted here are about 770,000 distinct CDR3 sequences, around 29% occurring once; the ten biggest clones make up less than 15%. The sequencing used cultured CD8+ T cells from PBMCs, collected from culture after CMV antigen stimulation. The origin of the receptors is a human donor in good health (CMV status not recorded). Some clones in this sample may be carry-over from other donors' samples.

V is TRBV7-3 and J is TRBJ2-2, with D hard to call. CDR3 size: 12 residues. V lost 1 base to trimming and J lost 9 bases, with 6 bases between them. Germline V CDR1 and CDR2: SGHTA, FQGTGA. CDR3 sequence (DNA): TGTGCCAGCAGCTTAAGAGCCCGGGAGCTGTTTTTT. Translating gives CASSLRARELFF.

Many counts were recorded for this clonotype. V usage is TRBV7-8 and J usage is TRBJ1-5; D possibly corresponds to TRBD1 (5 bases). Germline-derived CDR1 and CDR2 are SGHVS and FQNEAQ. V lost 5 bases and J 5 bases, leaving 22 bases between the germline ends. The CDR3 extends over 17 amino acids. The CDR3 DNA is TGTGCCAGCAGCCCCCGAGGGAGACAGCTAATGGATCAGCCCCAGCATTTT. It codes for CASSPRGRQLMDQPQHF. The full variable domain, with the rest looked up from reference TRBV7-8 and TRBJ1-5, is GAGVSQSPRYKVAKRGQDVALRCDPISGHVSLFWYQQALGQGPEFLTYFQNEAQLDKSGLPSDRFFAERPEGSVSTLKIQRTQQEDSAVYLCASSPRGRQLMDQPQHFGDGTRLSIL.

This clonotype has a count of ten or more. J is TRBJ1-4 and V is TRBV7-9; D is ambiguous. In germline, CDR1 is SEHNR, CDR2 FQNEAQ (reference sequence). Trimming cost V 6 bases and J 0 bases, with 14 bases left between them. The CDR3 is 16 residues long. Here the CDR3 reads CASSPVGPATNEKLFF. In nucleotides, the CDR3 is TGTGCCAGCAGTCCGGTCGGCCCAGCAACTAATGAAAAACTGTTTTTT.

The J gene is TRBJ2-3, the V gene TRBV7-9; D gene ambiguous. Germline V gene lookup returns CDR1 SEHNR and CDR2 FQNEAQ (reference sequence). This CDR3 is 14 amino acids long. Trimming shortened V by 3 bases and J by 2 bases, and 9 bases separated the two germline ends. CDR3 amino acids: CASSFQTYTDTQYF. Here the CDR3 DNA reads TGTGCCAGCAGCTTCCAAACATACACAGATACGCAGTATTTT.

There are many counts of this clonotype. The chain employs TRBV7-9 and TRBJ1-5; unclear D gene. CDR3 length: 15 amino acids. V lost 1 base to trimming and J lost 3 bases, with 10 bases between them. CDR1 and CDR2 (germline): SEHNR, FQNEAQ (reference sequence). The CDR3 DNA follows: TGTGCCAGCAGCTTAGGCCCGGGAACCAATCAGCCCCAGCATTTT. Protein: CASSLGPGTNQPQHF.

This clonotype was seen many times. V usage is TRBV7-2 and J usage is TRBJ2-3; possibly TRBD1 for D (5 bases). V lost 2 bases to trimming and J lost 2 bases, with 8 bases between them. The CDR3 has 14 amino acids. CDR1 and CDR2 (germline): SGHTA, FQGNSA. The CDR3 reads CASSLPGNTDTQYF. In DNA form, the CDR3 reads TGTGCCAGCAGCTTACCAGGGAACACAGATACGCAGTATTTT.

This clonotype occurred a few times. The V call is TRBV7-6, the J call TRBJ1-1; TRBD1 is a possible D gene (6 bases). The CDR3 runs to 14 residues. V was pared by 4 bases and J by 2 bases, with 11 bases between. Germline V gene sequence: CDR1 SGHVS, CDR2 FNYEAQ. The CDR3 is CASSSDRLNTEAFF. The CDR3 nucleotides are TGTGCCAGCAGCTCCGACAGGTTAAACACTGAAGCTTTCTTT.

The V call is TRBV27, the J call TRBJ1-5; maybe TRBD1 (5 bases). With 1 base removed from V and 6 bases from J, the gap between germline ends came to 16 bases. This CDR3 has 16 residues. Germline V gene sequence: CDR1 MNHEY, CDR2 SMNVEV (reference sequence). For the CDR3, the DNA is TGTGCCAGCAGTTTATGGGCCCCAGGGTCCGGTCAGCCCCAGCATTTT. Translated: CASSLWAPGSGQPQHF.

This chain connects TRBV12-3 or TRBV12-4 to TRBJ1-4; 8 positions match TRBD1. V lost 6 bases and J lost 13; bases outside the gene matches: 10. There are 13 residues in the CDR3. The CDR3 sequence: CASSPDRGSGLFF. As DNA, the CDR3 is TGTGCCAGCAGCCCTGACAGGGGATCGGGACTGTTTTTT.

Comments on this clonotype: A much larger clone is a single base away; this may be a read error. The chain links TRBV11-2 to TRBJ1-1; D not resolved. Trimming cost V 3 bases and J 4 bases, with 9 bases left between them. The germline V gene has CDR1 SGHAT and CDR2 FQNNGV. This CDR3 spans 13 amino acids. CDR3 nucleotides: TGTGCCAGCAGCTTCGGGCGGACCACTGAAGCTTTCTTT. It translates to CASSFGRTTEAFF.

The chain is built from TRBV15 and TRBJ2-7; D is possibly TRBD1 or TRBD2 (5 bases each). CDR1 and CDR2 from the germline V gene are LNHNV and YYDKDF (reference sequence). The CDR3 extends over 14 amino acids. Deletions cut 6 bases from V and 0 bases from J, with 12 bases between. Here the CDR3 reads CATSEGEYSYEQYF. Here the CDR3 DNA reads TGTGCCACCAGTGAAGGGGAGTACTCCTACGAGCAGTACTTC.

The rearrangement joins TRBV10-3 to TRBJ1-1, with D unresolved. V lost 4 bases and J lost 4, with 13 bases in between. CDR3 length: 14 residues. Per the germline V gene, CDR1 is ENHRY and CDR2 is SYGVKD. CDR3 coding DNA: TGTGCCATCAGTGTAGACGGACCGGGCACTGAAGCTTTCTTT. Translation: CAISVDGPGTEAFF.

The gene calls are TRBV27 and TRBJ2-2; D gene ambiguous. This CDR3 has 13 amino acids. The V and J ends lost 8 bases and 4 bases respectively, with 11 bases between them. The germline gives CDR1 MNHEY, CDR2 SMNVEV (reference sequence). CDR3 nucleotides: TGTGCCAGCCACCTCAGTGGCACCGGGGAGCTGTTTTTT. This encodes CASHLSGTGELFF.

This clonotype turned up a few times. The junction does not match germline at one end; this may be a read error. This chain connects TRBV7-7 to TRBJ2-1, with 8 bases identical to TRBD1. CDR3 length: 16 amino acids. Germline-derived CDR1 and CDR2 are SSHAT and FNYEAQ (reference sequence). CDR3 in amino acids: CASSLRPGTGTDEQFF. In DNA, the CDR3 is TGTGCTAGCAGCCTTAGACCCGGGACAGGCACGGATGAGCAGTTCTTC.

CDR3 in amino acids: CASSQVMVMNTEAFF. In nucleotides, the CDR3 is TGCGCCAGCAGCCAAGTGATGGTAATGAACACTGAAGCTTTCTTT. The chain is built from TRBV4-1 and TRBJ1-1, with unresolved D. The V and J ends lost 1 base and 0 bases respectively, with 9 bases between them. Germline lookup yields CDR1 MGHRA and CDR2 YSYEKL. The CDR3 extends over 15 amino acids.

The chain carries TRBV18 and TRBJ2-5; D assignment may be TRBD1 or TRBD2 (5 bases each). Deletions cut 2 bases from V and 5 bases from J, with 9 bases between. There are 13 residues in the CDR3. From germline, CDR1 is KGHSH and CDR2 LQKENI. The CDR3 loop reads CASSPEGLETQYF. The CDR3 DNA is TGTGCCAGCTCACCAGAGGGGTTGGAGACCCAGTACTTC.

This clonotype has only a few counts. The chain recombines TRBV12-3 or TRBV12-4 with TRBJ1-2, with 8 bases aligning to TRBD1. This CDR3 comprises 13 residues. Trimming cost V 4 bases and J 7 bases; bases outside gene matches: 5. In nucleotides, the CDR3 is TGTGCCAGCAGTTCGGGACAGGCTTTTGGCTACACCTTC. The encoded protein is CASSSGQAFGYTF.

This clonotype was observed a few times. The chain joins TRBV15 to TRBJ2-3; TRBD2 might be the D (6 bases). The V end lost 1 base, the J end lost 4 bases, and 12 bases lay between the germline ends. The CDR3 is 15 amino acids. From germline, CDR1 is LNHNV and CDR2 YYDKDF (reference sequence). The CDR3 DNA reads TGTGCCACCAGCAGAGTAAGCCCTAGCGCAGATACGCAGTATTTT. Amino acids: CATSRVSPSADTQYF.

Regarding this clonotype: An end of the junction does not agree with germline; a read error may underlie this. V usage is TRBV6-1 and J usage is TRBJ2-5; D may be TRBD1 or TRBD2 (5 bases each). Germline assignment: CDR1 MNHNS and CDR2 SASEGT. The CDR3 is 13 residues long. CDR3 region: CASRRGSQETQHF. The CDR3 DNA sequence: TGTGCCAGCAGGAGGGGAAGTCAAGAGACCCAGCACTTC.

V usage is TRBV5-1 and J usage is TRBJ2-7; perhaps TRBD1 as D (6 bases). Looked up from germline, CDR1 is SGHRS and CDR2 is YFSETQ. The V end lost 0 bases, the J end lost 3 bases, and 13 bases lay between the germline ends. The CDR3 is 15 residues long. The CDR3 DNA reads TGCGCCAGCAGCTTGGGACCGGGACACAACTACGAGCAGTACTTC. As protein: CASSLGPGHNYEQYF. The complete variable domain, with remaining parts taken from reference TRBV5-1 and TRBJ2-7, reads KAGVTQTPRYLIKTRGQQVTLSCSPISGHRSVSWYQQTPGQGLQFLFEYFSETQRNKGNFPGRFSGRQFSNSRSEMNVSTLELGDSALYLCASSLGPGHNYEQYFGPGTRLTVT.

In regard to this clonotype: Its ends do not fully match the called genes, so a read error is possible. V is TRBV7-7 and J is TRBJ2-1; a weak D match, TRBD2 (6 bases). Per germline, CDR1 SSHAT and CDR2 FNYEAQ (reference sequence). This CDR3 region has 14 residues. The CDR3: CASSLRDSPHEQFF. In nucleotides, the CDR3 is TGTGCTAGCAGCTTACGGGACTCCCCCCATGAGCAGTTCTTC.

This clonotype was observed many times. In nucleotides, the CDR3 is TGTGCCAGCAGCAGGACAGGGAGCGGTCAGCCCCAGCATTTT. As protein: CASSRTGSGQPQHF. The chain recombines TRBV12-3 or TRBV12-4 with TRBJ1-5; 8 bases are shared with TRBD1. CDR3 size: 14 residues. Trimming removed 6 bases from V and 6 bases from J; junction bases left unmatched: 7.

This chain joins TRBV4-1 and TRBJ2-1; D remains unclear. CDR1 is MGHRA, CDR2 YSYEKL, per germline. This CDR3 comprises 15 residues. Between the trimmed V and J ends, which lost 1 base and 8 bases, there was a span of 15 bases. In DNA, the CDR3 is TGCGCCAGCAGCCAAGGAATAGGGAAGGGCGATGAGCAGTTCTTC. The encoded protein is CASSQGIGKGDEQFF.

In DNA, the CDR3 is TGTGCCAGCAGTTCGCTCTCTAGCGGGGACACAGATACGCAGTATTTT. It specifies CASSSLSSGDTDTQYF. This chain joins TRBV28 and TRBJ2-3; the match to TRBD2 covers 9 bases. The V segment lost 4 bases and the J segment 2 bases; nucleotides outside the gene matches: 7. CDR3 length: 16 amino acids. CDR1 and CDR2 (germline): MDHEN, SYDVKM.

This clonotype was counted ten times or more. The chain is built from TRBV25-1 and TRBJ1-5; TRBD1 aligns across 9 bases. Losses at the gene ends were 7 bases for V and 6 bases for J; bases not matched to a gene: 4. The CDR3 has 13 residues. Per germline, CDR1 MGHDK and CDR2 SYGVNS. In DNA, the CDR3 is TGTGCCAGCAAGGGACAGGGAAGTCAGCCCCAGCATTTT. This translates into CASKGQGSQPQHF.

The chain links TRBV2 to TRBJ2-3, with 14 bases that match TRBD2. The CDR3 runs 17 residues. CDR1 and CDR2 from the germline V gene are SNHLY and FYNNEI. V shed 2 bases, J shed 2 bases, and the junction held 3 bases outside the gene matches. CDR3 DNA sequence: TGTGCCAGCAGTGAAACGGGACTAGCGGGGGCCACAGATACGCAGTATTTT. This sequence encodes CASSETGLAGATDTQYF.

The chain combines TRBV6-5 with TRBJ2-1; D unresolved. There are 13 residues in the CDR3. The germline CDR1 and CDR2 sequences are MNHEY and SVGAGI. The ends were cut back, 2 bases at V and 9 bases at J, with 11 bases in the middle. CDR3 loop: CASSYGVAGEQFF. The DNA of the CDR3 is TGTGCCAGCAGTTACGGGGTAGCTGGTGAGCAGTTCTTC.

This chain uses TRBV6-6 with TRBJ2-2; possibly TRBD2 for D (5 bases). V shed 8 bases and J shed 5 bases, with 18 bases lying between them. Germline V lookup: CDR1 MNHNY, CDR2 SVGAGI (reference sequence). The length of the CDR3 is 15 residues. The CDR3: CASQISGLGTGELFF. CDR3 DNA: TGTGCCAGCCAAATTTCTGGACTGGGGACCGGGGAGCTGTTTTTT.